This T cell receptor beta chain comes out of a study of T cells in Graves' hyperthyroidism and ophthalmopathy. The CDR3 is made up of 14 amino acids. Trimming cost V 1 base and J 5 bases, with 11 bases left between them. Germline V gene lookup returns CDR1 SGHTA and CDR2 FQGNSA. RNA transcripts were the template for amplifying TCR beta CDR3 regions. Initially, a first-round RT-PCR of the TCR CDR3 employed the HTBI primer set. Each CDR3 protein is one row after TCRdb ran MiXCR on the multiplex PCR reads. The sample records nearly 750,000 distinct CDR3 sequences, 35% being singletons. Patients showing uncontrolled infection, other autoimmune disease, pregnancy or lactation were ineligible. Diagnostic decisions used clinical symptoms, serum thyroxine and TRAb, thyroid ultrasound and orbital computed tomography. Findings of the study overall: Within blood appeared most thyroid clonotypes that had expanded above 0.001.

This clonotype was observed many times. No antigen is known for it. This may arise from a read error, as a much more abundant clone is one base away. The chain combines TRBV7-2 with TRBJ2-5, with D perhaps matching TRBD1 (6 bases). The sequence was collected from a woman between 40 and 50 years old with Graves' hyperthyroidism. Specimen: blood. CDR3 DNA: TGTGCCAGCAGCTTAGGACAGGAAAGGGAGACCCAGTACTTC. Amino acid sequence: CASSLGQERETQYF.